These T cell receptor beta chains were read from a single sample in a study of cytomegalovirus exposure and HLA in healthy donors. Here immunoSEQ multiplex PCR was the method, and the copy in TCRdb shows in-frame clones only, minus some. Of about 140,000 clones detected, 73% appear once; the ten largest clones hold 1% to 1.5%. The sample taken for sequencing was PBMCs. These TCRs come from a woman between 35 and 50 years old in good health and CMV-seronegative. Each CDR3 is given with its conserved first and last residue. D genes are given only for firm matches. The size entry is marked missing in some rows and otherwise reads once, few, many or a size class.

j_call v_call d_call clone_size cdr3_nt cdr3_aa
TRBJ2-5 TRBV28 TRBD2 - TGTGCCAGCAGTTCCCCGACCCAGCGGGGGGGCCTGCAAGAGACCCAGTACTTC CASSSPTQRGGLQETQYF
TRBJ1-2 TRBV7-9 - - TGTTCCAGCAGCATAGATCTCTATGGCTACACCTTC CSSSIDLYGYTF
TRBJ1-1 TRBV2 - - TGTGCCAGCAGTGCCTGGGGGCCGACTGAAGCTTTCTTT CASSAWGPTEAFF
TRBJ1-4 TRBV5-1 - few TGCGCCAGCAGCTTGATGAGTTCCAATGAAAAACTGTTTTTT CASSLMSSNEKLFF
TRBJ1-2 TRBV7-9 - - TGTGCCAGCAGGCCGACAGCCTACTATGGCTACACCTTC CASRPTAYYGYTF
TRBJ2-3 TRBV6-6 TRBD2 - TGTGCCAGCAGCCCCGGGACTAGCGGGGTTCCGCAGTATTTT CASSPGTSGVPQYF
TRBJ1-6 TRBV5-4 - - TGTGCCAGCAGCTTGGCAGGGAAAAACGATTCACCCCTCCACTTT CASSLAGKNDSPLHF
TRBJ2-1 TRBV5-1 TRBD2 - TGCGCCAGCAGGCAGATTAGCGGGGCCTACAATGAGCAGTTCTTC CASRQISGAYNEQFF
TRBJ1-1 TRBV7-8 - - TGTGCCAGCAGCTTTTACGGGGGGATCCAGAACACTGAAGCTTTCTTT CASSFYGGIQNTEAFF
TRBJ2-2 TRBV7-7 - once TGTGCTAGCAGCTCCCCGGGGGGCGTCTCCGGGGAGCTGTTTTTT CASSSPGGVSGELFF
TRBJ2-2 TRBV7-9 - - TGTTCCAGCAGCCAAGACAGTGGGGAGCTGTTTTTT CSSSQDSGELFF
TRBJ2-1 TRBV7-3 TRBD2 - TGTGCCAGCAGCTTAGGGGGGACTAACAATGAGCAGTTCTTC CASSLGGTNNEQFF
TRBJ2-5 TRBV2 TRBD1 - TGTGCCAGCAGTGGATCACAGGGGGCGCAGGAGACCCAGTACTTC CASSGSQGAQETQYF
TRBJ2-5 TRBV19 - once TGTGCCAGCTCGATGCAGGCTAACCAACAAGAGACCCAGTACTTC CASSMQANQQETQYF
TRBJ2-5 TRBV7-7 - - TGTGCTAGCAGCTTTGGGGGGAACCAAGAGACCCAGTACTTC CASSFGGNQETQYF
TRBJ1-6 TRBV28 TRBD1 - TGTGCCAGCAGTCCTGACAGGGGCCTACCCCTCCACTTT CASSPDRGLPLHF
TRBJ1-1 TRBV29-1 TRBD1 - TGCAGCGTTGTTGGGGACAGCAATGAAGCTTTCTTT CSVVGDSNEAFF
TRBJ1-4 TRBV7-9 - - TGTGCCAGCAGCTTAGACGAGACGGGTGAAAAACTGTTTTTT CASSLDETGEKLFF